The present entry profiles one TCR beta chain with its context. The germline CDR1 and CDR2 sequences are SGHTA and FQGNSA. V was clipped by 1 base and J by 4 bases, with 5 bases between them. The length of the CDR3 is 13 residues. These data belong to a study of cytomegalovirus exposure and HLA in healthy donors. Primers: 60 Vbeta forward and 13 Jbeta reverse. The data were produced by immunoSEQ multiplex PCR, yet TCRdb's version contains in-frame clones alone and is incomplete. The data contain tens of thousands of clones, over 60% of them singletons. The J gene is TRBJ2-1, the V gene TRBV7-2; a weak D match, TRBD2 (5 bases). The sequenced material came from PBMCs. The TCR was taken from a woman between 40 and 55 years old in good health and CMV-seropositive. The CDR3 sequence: CASSLERYNEQFF. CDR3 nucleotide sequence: TGTGCCAGCAGCTTAGAGCGGTACAATGAGCAGTTCTTC.